This is a list of T cell receptor beta chains from one sample in a study of cytomegalovirus exposure and HLA in healthy donors. Sequencing used immunoSEQ multiplex PCR; TCRdb keeps in-frame clones, though not all of them. In the table there are some 150,000 clones, roughly 77% of which are singletons. Sequencing was carried out using PBMCs. The receptors derive from a human donor in good health. Each CDR3 is given with its conserved first and last residue.

v_gene	j_gene	CDR3aa
TRBV5-1	TRBJ1-5	CASSLTGADQPQHF
TRBV7-6	TRBJ2-1	CASSLGQGINEQFF
TRBV7-6	TRBJ2-7	CASSPRQGPVYEQYF
TRBV7-2	TRBJ2-2	CASSLTGGQGAGELFF
TRBV4-1	TRBJ2-2	CASTREGGGSGELFF
TRBV6-5	TRBJ2-5	CASSYSGRGGAETQYF
TRBV9	TRBJ2-1	CASSVGPSSSYNEQFF
TRBV6-6	TRBJ1-1	CASSPGECEAFF
TRBV6-1	TRBJ1-1	CASSEVPEPTEAFF
TRBV5-4	TRBJ1-1	CASRSAGNTEAFF
TRBV28	TRBJ2-1	CASSHSERGRYSYNEQFF
TRBV7-2	TRBJ1-2	CASSLDFRLTNYGYTF
TRBV21-1	TRBJ2-7	CASSRYRGQGCEQYF
TRBV12-5	TRBJ2-1	CASGLVESEQFF
TRBV6-1	TRBJ2-3	CASAPERLYTDTQYF
TRBV4-1	TRBJ1-1	CASSQEGQARDTEAFF
TRBV5-1	TRBJ2-7	CASSADGSGNREQYF
TRBV5-1	TRBJ2-7	CASSTGDGRGVYEQYF
TRBV30	TRBJ1-1	CAWSVAWGPEAFF
TRBV30	TRBJ1-4	CAWSVQLGAGEKLFF
TRBV5-1	TRBJ2-7	CASSSGAGYEQYF
TRBV5-6	TRBJ2-7	CASSLGAGFREQYF
TRBV9	TRBJ2-5	CASSVNGLAGETQYF
TRBV7-9	TRBJ2-7	CASSPGQGLYEQYF
TRBV28	TRBJ2-1	CASSLAKGEAGANINEQFF
TRBV10-3	TRBJ2-1	CAISSGTSGYNEQFF
TRBV10-1	TRBJ1-3	CASSESGQGSSGNTIYF
TRBV7-9	TRBJ1-4	CASSLAEDRGWDEKLFF
TRBV30	TRBJ1-4	CAWSVHGVGGEKLFF
TRBV6-5	TRBJ2-7	CASSSSGTQGQYF
TRBV9	TRBJ2-5	CASSPRLAGGEETQYF
TRBV19	TRBJ2-2	CASSVHSVFGELFF
TRBV13	TRBJ2-7	CASSPGSSYEQYF